Below, 14 T cell receptor beta chains from the same sample are listed, as sequenced in a study of cytomegalovirus exposure and HLA in healthy donors. PCR was performed using 60 Vbeta and 13 Jbeta primers. This table comes from immunoSEQ multiplex PCR, and its TCRdb copy is limited to in-frame clones, with some not included. In the table there are 160,000 or so clones, 70% to 80% of which are singletons. Material for sequencing was PBMCs. These receptors were taken from a middle-aged man in good health and CMV-seronegative.

The rearrangement uses TRBV7-9 and TRBJ1-1; maybe TRBD1 (5 bases). The V gene's germline CDR1 is SEHNR and CDR2 FQNEAQ (reference sequence). This CDR3 spans 16 amino acids. V dropped 7 bases and J dropped 2 bases, with 20 bases sitting between them. The chain's CDR3 is CASKKSAGGSNTEAFF. DNA of the CDR3: TGTGCCAGCAAGAAGTCAGCGGGGGGTTCAAACACTGAAGCTTTCTTT.

The V gene is TRBV4-1, the J gene TRBJ1-6; D may be TRBD1 (5 bases). Per germline, CDR1 MGHRA and CDR2 YSYEKL. Trimming cost V 1 base and J 0 bases, with 10 bases left between them. The CDR3 covers 17 residues. In nucleotides, the CDR3 is TGCGCCAGCAGCCAAGGACAGCTGAGCTCCTATAATTCACCCCTCCACTTT. It yields the protein CASSQGQLSSYNSPLHF.

This clone was picked up one time. The chain combines TRBV27 with TRBJ2-4; D is undetermined. The CDR3 loop spans 17 amino acids. Germline V gives CDR1 MNHEY, CDR2 SMNVEV (reference sequence). V was clipped by 0 bases and J by 3 bases, with 15 bases between them. CDR3 residues: CASSLSIGFGGKNIQYF. CDR3 coding DNA: TGTGCCAGCAGTTTATCGATTGGCTTCGGCGGCAAAAACATTCAGTACTTC.

The V and J genes are TRBV10-3 and TRBJ2-7; maybe TRBD2 (6 bases). Between the trimmed V and J ends, which lost 5 bases and 7 bases, there was a span of 18 bases. CDR1 and CDR2 from the germline V gene are ENHRY and SYGVKD. The CDR3 consists of 14 residues. The CDR3 region has the DNA TGTGCCATCAGTACCGACAGAACCCGGGGGGAGCAGTACTTC. Encoded protein: CAISTDRTRGEQYF.

In this sample, this clone turned up a few times. This chain links TRBV5-1 with TRBJ2-3, with TRBD1 identical over 8 bases. Per germline, CDR1 SGHRS and CDR2 YFSETQ. After removal of 4 bases from V and 4 bases from J, the junction contained 5 bases not matched to a gene. There are 14 residues in the CDR3. CDR3 sequence: CASSPDRVADTQYF. DNA for the CDR3: TGCGCCAGCAGCCCGGACAGGGTGGCAGATACGCAGTATTTT. Complete variable domain (other parts from reference TRBV5-1 and TRBJ2-3): KAGVTQTPRYLIKTRGQQVTLSCSPISGHRSVSWYQQTPGQGLQFLFEYFSETQRNKGNFPGRFSGRQFSNSRSEMNVSTLELGDSALYLCASSPDRVADTQYFGPGTRLTVL.

The gene calls are TRBV7-9 and TRBJ1-2; D unclear. The CDR3 is made up of 12 amino acids. CDR1 SEHNR and CDR2 FQNEAQ come from the germline V gene (reference sequence). V lost 0 bases and J 6 bases, leaving 5 bases between the germline ends. This chain's CDR3 is CASSLASDGYTF. The CDR3 coding sequence is TGTGCCAGCAGCTTAGCTTCCGATGGCTACACCTTC.

The V call is TRBV7-9, the J call TRBJ2-7, with D possibly TRBD1 on 5 matching bases. Trimming removed 4 bases at V and 3 bases at J, with 13 bases between. The CDR3 is made up of 14 amino acids. CDR1 SEHNR and CDR2 FQNEAQ come from the germline V gene (reference sequence). This CDR3 is CASSSSTDLYEQYF. The DNA of the CDR3 is TGTGCCAGCAGCTCGTCGACAGACCTCTACGAGCAGTACTTC.

This chain connects TRBV14 to TRBJ2-1, with TRBD2 matching over 12 bases. The CDR3 length is 14 residues. In germline, CDR1 is SGHDN, CDR2 FVKESK. Germline trimming cut 4 bases from V and 9 bases from J; bases unmatched to any gene: 4. CDR3 nucleotides: TGTGCCAGCAGCCCCCTAGCGGGGGGGCCTGAGCAGTTCTTC. Translated, it gives CASSPLAGGPEQFF.

The chain links TRBV30 to TRBJ1-2; tentatively, D is TRBD1 (6 bases). The CDR3 is 14 residues long. V was trimmed by 6 bases and J by 8 bases, leaving 22 bases between them. Per the germline V gene, CDR1 is GTSNPN and CDR2 is SVGIG (reference sequence). Here the CDR3 DNA reads TGTGCCTGTCCTAGGGGGGGGGTTCCAGCAGGCTACACCTTC. It translates to CACPRGGVPAGYTF.

This clone was observed a few times. This rearrangement joins TRBV6-5 to TRBJ1-5; D might be TRBD1 (6 bases). The germline V and J ends were trimmed by 7 bases and 7 bases, with 14 bases remaining between them. Germline V gene data show CDR1 as MNHEY and CDR2 as SVGAGI. The length of the CDR3 is 13 residues. The CDR3 is CASTRGASQPQHF. The DNA for the CDR3 is TGTGCCAGCACCCGGGGGGCTAGCCAGCCCCAGCATTTT.

This chain links TRBV6-4 with TRBJ1-2, with TRBD1 identical over 7 bases. The CDR3 length is 13 residues. V trimming: 5 bases; J trimming: 4 bases; junction bases outside the gene matches: 4. From germline, CDR1 is MRHNA and CDR2 SNTAGT. The DNA of the CDR3 is TGTGCCAGCAGTCCTGACAGGGTCTATGGCTACACCTTC. This sequence encodes CASSPDRVYGYTF.

This sequence joins TRBV28 and TRBJ1-2; 8 bases agree with TRBD1. In germline, CDR1 is MDHEN, CDR2 SYDVKM. J gave up 6 bases and V 6 bases, and 6 bases lay outside the gene matches. The CDR3 runs to 13 residues. CDR3 nucleotides: TGTGCCAGCAGCTCCTGGACAGGGAATGGCTACACCTTC. This codes for CASSSWTGNGYTF.

The chain uses TRBV5-4 and TRBJ1-1; D remains unclear. There are 12 residues in the CDR3. Trimming cost V 4 bases and J 7 bases, with 11 bases left between them. Germline-derived CDR1 and CDR2 are SGHNT and YYREEE (reference sequence). This chain's CDR3 is CASSPYGSEAFF. CDR3 bases: TGTGCCAGCAGCCCCTATGGGAGTGAAGCTTTCTTT.

The chain couples TRBV6-5 to TRBJ1-3; no clear D gene. Germline CDR1 is MNHEY and CDR2 is SVGAGI. The V end lost 8 bases, the J end lost 15 bases, and 14 bases lay between the germline ends. The CDR3 has 10 amino acids. In DNA form, the CDR3 reads TGTGCCAGCGACCCCCTTGAGGGATATTTT. Encoded protein: CASDPLEGYF.